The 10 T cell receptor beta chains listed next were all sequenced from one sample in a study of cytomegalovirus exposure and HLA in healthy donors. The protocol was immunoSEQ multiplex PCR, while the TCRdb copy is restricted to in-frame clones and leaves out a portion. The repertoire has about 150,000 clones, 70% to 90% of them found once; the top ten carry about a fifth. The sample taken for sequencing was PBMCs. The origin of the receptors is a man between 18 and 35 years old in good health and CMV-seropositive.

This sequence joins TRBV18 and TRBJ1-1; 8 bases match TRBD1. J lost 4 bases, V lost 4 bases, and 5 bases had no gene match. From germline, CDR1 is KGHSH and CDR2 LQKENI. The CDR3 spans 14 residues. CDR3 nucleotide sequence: TGTGCCAGCTCACAAGACAGGGGAGCCACTGAAGCTTTCTTT. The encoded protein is CASSQDRGATEAFF.

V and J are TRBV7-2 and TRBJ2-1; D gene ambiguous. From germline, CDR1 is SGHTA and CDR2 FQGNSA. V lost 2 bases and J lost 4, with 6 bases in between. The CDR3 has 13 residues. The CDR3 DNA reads TGTGCCAGCAGCTTAATCGGTTACAATGAGCAGTTCTTC. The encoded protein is CASSLIGYNEQFF. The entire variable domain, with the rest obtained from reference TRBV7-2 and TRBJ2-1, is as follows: GAGVSQSPSNKVTEKGKDVELRCDPISGHTALYWYRQSLGQGLEFLIYFQGNSAPDKSGLPSDRFSAERTGGSVSTLTIQRTQQEDSAVYLCASSLIGYNEQFFGPGTRLTVL.

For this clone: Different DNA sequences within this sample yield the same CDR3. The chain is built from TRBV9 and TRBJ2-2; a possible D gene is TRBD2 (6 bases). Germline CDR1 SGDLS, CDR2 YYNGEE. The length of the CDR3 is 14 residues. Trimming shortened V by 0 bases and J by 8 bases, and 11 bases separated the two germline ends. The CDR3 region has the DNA TGTGCCAGCAGCGTAGGGGGAGGAGCTGGGGAGCTGTTTTTT. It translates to CASSVGGGAGELFF.

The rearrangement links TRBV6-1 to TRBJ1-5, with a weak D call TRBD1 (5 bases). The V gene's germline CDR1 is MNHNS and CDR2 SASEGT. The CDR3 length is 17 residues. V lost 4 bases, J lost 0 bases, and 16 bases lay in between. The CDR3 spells CASSGPGGVFSNQPQHF. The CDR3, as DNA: TGTGCCAGCAGTGGGCCCGGGGGAGTTTTTAGCAATCAGCCCCAGCATTTT.

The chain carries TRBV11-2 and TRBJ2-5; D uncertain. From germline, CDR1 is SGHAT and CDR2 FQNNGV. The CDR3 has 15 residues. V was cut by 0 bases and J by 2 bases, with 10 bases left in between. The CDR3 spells CASSLEWSGQETQYF. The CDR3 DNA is TGTGCCAGCAGCTTAGAGTGGTCAGGACAAGAGACCCAGTACTTC.

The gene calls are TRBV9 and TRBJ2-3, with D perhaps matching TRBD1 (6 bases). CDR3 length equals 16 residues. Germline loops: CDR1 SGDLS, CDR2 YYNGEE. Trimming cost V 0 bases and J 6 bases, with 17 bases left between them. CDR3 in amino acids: CASSVAPIGGGDTQYF. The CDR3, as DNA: TGTGCCAGCAGCGTAGCTCCTATAGGGGGTGGGGATACGCAGTATTTT.

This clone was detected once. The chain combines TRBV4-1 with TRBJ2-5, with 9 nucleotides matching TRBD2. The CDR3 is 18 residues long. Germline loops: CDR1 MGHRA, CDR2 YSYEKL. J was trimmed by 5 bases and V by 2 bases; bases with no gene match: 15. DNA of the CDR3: TGCGCCAGCAGCCAACAGCCGCTGCGGGGGGGCCCATGGGAGACCCAGTACTTC. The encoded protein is CASSQQPLRGGPWETQYF.

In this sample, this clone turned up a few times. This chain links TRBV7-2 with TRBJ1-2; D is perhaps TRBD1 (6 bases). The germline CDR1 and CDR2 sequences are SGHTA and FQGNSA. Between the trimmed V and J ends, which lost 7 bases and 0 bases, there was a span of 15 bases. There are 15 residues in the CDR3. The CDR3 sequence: CASIQGGVSNYGYTF. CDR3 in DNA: TGTGCCAGCATCCAAGGGGGGGTGTCTAACTATGGCTACACCTTC. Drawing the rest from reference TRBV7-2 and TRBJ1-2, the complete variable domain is GAGVSQSPSNKVTEKGKDVELRCDPISGHTALYWYRQSLGQGLEFLIYFQGNSAPDKSGLPSDRFSAERTGGSVSTLTIQRTQQEDSAVYLCASIQGGVSNYGYTFGSGTRLTVV.

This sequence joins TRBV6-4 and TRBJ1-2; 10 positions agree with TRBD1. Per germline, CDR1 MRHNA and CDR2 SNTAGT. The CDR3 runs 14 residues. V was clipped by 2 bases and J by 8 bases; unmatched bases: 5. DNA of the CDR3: TGTGCCAGCAGTGACGGGGGGACAGGGGCCGGCTACACCTTC. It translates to CASSDGGTGAGYTF.

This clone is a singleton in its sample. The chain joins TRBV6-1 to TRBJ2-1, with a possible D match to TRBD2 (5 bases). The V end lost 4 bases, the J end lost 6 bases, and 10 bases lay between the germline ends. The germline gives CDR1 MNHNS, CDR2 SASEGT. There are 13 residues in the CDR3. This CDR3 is CASSGERGNEQFF. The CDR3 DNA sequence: TGTGCCAGCAGTGGGGAACGGGGCAATGAGCAGTTCTTC.